The source of this TCR beta chain is a study of graft-versus-host responses after intestinal transplantation. This clone has only a few counts. The V gene's germline CDR1 is SNHLY and CDR2 FYNNEI. Trimming took 6 bases from V and 3 from J; bases not matched to a gene: 6. CDR3 length equals 15 residues. Here immunoSEQ multiplex PCR was the method, and the copy in TCRdb shows in-frame clones only, minus some. The data hold under 50,000 clones, with roughly 89% observed a single time. V is TRBV2 and J is TRBJ1-4; 8 bases line up with TRBD1. The TCR was taken from a human patient who received an intestinal transplant, so some T cells may come from the graft donor. This specimen consisted of PBMCs, obtained roughly 270 days after transplant. CDR3 loop: CASRPSTGANEKLFF. For the CDR3, the DNA is TGTGCCAGCAGGCCCTCGACAGGGGCTAATGAAAAACTGTTTTTT.